This T cell receptor (beta chain) was captured in a study of cytomegalovirus exposure and HLA in healthy donors. Study-level findings and limits: In an earlier analysis, productive rearrangement rates for most beta V segments clustered near 90% or 30%.

With regard to this clone: Its antigen is still unknown.

Germline V gene lookup returns CDR1 SGHRS and CDR2 YFSETQ. The junction had 10 bases not matched to a gene; V was cut back by 5 bases and J by 6 bases. The length of the CDR3 is 15 residues. This PCR relied on a set of 60 Vbeta primers and 13 Jbeta primers. Assay used: immunoSEQ multiplex PCR; TCRdb lists only in-frame clones, some missing. The sample shows some 140,000 clones, 80% of them seen only once. The rearrangement links TRBV5-1 to TRBJ2-7; 11 nucleotides line up with TRBD1. The TCR sequence derives from a man aged 30 to 39 in good health and CMV-seropositive. The specimen was PBMCs. The CDR3 protein is CASRIGTGGKSEQYF. The CDR3 DNA sequence: TGCGCCAGCAGGATTGGGACAGGGGGTAAGAGCGAGCAGTACTTC.